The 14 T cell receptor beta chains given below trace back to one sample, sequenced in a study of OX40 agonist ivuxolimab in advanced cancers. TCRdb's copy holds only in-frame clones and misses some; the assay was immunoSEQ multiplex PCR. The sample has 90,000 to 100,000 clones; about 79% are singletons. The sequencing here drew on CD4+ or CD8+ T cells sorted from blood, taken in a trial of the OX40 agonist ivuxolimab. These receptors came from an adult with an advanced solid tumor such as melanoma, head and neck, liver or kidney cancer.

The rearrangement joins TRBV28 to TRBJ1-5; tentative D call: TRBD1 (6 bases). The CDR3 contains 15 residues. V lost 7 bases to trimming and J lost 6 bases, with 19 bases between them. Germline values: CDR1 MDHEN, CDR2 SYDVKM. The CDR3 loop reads CASKRTGGAGQPQHF. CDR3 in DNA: TGTGCCAGCAAAAGGACGGGGGGGGCAGGTCAGCCCCAGCATTTT.

The CDR3 loop reads CASSQQLAGVLNEQFF. The CDR3 DNA reads TGCGCCAGCAGCCAACAACTAGCGGGTGTCCTCAATGAGCAGTTCTTC. The J gene is TRBJ2-1, the V gene TRBV4-3; TRBD2 aligns across 9 bases. The CDR3 has 16 residues. V lost 2 bases to trimming and J lost 6 bases; unmatched junction nucleotides: 8. The germline V gene encodes CDR1 LGHNA and CDR2 YSLEER.

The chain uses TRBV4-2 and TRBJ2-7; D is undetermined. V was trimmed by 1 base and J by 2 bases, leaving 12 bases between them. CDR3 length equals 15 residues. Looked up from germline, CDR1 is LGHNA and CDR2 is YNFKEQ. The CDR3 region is CASSQGLDTTYEQYF. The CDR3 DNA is TGTGCCAGCAGCCAAGGCCTAGACACAACCTACGAGCAGTACTTC.

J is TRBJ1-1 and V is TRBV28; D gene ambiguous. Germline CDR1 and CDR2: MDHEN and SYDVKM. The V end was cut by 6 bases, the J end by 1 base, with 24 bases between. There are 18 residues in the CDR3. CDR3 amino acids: CASRYNRFRTVWNTEAFF. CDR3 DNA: TGTGCCAGCAGGTACAACAGATTTAGAACGGTTTGGAACACTGAAGCTTTCTTT.

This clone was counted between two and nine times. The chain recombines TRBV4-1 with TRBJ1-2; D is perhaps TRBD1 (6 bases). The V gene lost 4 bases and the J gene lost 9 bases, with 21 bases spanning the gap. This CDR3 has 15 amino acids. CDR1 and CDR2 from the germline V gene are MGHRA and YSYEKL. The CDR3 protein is CASSPYGGLQASYTF. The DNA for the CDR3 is TGCGCCAGCAGCCCCTATGGGGGCTTACAGGCGAGCTACACCTTC.

CDR3 sequence: CASSDGAGQPQHF. DNA for the CDR3: TGTGCCAGCAGCGACGGGGCGGGTCAGCCCCAGCATTTT. V and J are TRBV7-2 and TRBJ1-5, with D perhaps TRBD1 (5 bases). The CDR3 spans 13 residues. Germline CDR1 is SGHTA and CDR2 is FQGNSA. Trimming pared 5 bases from V and 6 bases from J, leaving 11 bases between.

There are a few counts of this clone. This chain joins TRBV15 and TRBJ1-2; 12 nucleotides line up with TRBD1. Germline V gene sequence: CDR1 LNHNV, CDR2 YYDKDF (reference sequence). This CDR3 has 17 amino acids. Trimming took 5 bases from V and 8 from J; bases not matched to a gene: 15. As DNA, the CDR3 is TGTGCCACCAGCGGTACCGGGACAGGGGGCATCCCGCGGGGCTACACCTTC. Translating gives CATSGTGTGGIPRGYTF.

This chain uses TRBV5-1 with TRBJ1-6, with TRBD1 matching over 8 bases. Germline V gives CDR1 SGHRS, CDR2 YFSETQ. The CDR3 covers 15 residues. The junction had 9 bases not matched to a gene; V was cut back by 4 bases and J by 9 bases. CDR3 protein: CASSLDRAFSSPLHF. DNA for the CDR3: TGCGCCAGCAGCCTGGACAGGGCTTTCAGTTCACCCCTCCACTTT.

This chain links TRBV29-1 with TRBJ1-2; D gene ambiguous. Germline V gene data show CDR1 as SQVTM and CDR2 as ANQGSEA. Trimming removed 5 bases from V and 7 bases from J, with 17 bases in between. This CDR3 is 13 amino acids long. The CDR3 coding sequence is TGCAGCGTTCTTGTTCGGGTTGAGAGTGGCTACACCTTC. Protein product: CSVLVRVESGYTF.

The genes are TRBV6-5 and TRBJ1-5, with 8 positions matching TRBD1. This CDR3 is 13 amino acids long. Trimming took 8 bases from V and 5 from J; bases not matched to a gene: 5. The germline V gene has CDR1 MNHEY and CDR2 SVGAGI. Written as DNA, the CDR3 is TGTGCCAGCCGAGGACAGGGCGATCAGCCCCAGCATTTT. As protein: CASRGQGDQPQHF.

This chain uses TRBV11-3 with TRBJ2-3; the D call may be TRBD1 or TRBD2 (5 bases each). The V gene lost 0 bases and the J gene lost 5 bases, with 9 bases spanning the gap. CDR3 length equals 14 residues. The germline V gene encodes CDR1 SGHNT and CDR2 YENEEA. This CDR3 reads CASSLDGTIDTQYF. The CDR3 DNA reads TGTGCCAGCAGCTTAGACGGGACCATAGATACGCAGTATTTT.

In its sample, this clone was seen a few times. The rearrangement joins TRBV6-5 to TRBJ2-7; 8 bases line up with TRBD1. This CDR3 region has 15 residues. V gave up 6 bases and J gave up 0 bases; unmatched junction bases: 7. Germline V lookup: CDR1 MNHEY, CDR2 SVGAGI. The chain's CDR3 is CASSTTGDHSYEQYF. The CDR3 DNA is TGTGCCAGCAGCACGACAGGGGACCACTCCTACGAGCAGTACTTC.

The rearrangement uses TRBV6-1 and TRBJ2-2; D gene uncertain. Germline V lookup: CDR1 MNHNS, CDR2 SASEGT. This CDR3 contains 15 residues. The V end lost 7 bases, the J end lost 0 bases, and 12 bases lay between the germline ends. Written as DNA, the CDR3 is TGTGCCAGCACTCTCTCGCTACCGAACACCGGGGAGCTGTTTTTT. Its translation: CASTLSLPNTGELFF.

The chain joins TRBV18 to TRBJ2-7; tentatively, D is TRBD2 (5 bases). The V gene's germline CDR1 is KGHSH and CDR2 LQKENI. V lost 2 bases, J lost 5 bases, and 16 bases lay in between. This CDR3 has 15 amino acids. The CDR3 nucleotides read TGTGCCAGCTCACCAGGGCCCGGGGAAAATAACGAGCAGTACTTC. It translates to CASSPGPGENNEQYF.